This TCR beta chain is from a study of T-cell reconstitution after alpha-beta-depleted transplantation in children. Study-wide points: It was newly produced T cells that mostly accounted for T-cell counts and diversity one year after transplant. Reports say that about two months after transplant, the alpha-beta T cells came out of several hundred graft clones that had expanded.

The TCRbeta library was prepared with unique molecular identifiers. TCRdb independently ran MiXCR on the PCR reads; one entry per CDR3 protein. Of fewer than 1 million distinct CDR3 sequences listed, roughly 15% are singletons. Germline CDR1 KGHSH, CDR2 LQKENI. Trimming took off 0 bases at V and 4 bases at J, with 13 bases between the two ends. The CDR3 covers 16 residues. Remarks on this clonotype: As yet, its antigen is unknown.

This sequence joins TRBV18 and TRBJ2-1, with D perhaps TRBD1 (6 bases). Sequencing was performed on PBMCs, mostly from graft donor cells, taken 360 days after TCRalphabeta/CD19-depleted stem cell transplant. This sequence originates from a male patient aged 10 to 17 who had a stem cell transplant for acute lymphoblastic leukemia, so the T cells may come from the graft donor. CDR3 region: CASSPPAQGWYNEQFF. CDR3 bases: TGTGCCAGCTCACCACCCGCCCAGGGGTGGTACAATGAGCAGTTCTTC.